A selection of T cell receptor beta chains follows, all from one sample in a study of T cell responses to AZD1222 COVID-19 vaccine. The assay was immunoSEQ multiplex PCR, and TCRdb's table has in-frame clones only and misses some. The sample shows tens of thousands of clones, around 83% of them seen only once. The source was peripheral blood, collected on day 0 of AZD1222 vaccination. The source of these receptors is an adult in good health. Both conserved end residues are part of each CDR3. Each record gives: J gene, clone size, V gene, D gene, CDR3 protein, CDR3 DNA. A D gene is named only where the DNA matches it firmly. Not all rows give a size; the values are once, few, many and, for expanded clones, a class.

>TRBJ1-4|.|TRBV3-1/TRBV3-2|.
CASSQELGEKLFF
TGTGCCAGCAGCCAAGAGTTGGGCGAAAAACTGTTTTTT
>TRBJ2-5|.|TRBV7-9|.
CASSLELETQYF
TGTGCCAGCAGCTTAGAATTAGAGACCCAGTACTTC
>TRBJ1-5|few|TRBV2|.
CASSDVVYSNQPQHF
TGTGCCAGCAGTGACGTAGTTTATAGCAATCAGCCCCAGCATTTT
>TRBJ1-1|.|TRBV5-4|.
CASSPERGNTEAFF
TGTGCCAGCAGCCCCGAACGCGGGAACACTGAAGCTTTCTTT
>TRBJ2-7|.|TRBV5-1|TRBD2
CASTNLGGGDFYEQYF
TGCGCCAGCACTAATTTAGGTGGGGGGGACTTCTACGAGCAGTACTTC
>TRBJ2-2|.|TRBV24-1|.
CATSDLRTQNTGELFF
TGTGCCACCAGTGATTTGCGGACGCAAAACACCGGGGAGCTGTTTTTT
>TRBJ2-7|.|TRBV25-1|TRBD2
CASSGTPAGGDEQYF
TGTGCCAGCAGTGGAACCCCAGCGGGGGGGGACGAGCAGTACTTC
>TRBJ1-1|.|TRBV9|.
CASSEGLDTEAFF
TGTGCCAGCAGTGAGGGTCTAGACACTGAAGCTTTCTTT
>TRBJ1-5|.|TRBV21-1|.
CASTNGRQPQHF
TGTGCCAGCACCAACGGGCGGCAGCCCCAGCATTTT
>TRBJ2-1|.|TRBV11-2|TRBD2
CASSLGSLAGGLYNEQFF
TGTGCCAGCAGCTTAGGGTCACTAGCGGGGGGTCTATACAATGAGCAGTTCTTC
>TRBJ2-1|.|TRBV19|.
CASSIQGTYNEQFF
TGTGCCAGTAGTATCCAGGGAACCTACAATGAGCAGTTCTTC
>TRBJ2-7|.|TRBV9|TRBD2
CASSAGTSGDYEQYF
TGTGCCAGCAGCGCCGGGACTAGCGGGGACTACGAGCAGTACTTC
>TRBJ1-6|.|TRBV3-1/TRBV3-2|TRBD1
CASTSRGPNSPLHF
TGTGCCAGCACCTCCAGGGGGCCCAATTCACCCCTCCACTTT
>TRBJ2-1|once|TRBV20-1|TRBD2
CSASSFMASGTSSYNEQFF
TGCAGTGCTAGTAGTTTTATGGCTAGCGGGACGAGCTCCTACAATGAGCAGTTCTTC
>TRBJ2-5|.|TRBV6-4|TRBD2
CASSDSFSGSSGGEETQYF
TGTGCCAGCAGTGACTCATTTTCTGGGTCTAGCGGGGGCGAAGAGACCCAGTACTTC
>TRBJ1-2|.|TRBV20-1|.
CSARWNGYTF
TGCAGTGCTAGATGGAATGGCTACACCTTC
>TRBJ2-3|.|TRBV28|.
CASSSGMKSNTQYF
TGTGCCAGCAGTTCGGGGATGAAGAGCAATACGCAGTATTTT
>TRBJ2-5|.|TRBV9|.
CASSVGSGFGETQYF
TGTGCCAGCAGCGTAGGGAGCGGTTTCGGGGAGACCCAGTACTTC
>TRBJ2-7|few|TRBV7-3|.
CASSLGQVYEQYF
TGTGCCAGCAGCTTAGGGCAGGTCTACGAGCAGTACTTC
>TRBJ2-7|.|TRBV29-1|TRBD1
CSVGTGPMLNF
TGCAGCGTTGGGACAGGGCCCATGCTGAACTTC
>TRBJ1-1|.|TRBV2|TRBD1
CASSAQGEGTEAFF
TGTGCCAGCAGTGCTCAGGGGGAAGGCACTGAAGCTTTCTTT
>TRBJ2-1|.|TRBV11-2|TRBD2
CASSFGGVGEQFF
TGTGCCAGCAGCTTCGGGGGGGTGGGGGAGCAGTTCTTC
>TRBJ2-3|.|TRBV7-2|TRBD2
CASSWRGRSTDTQYF
TGTGCCAGCAGCTGGCGGGGGAGGAGCACAGATACGCAGTATTTT
>TRBJ2-7|.|TRBV3-1/TRBV3-2|TRBD1
CASSQPGGRYEQYF
TGTGCCAGCAGCCAGCCAGGGGGCAGGTACGAGCAGTACTTC
>TRBJ1-3|.|TRBV13|TRBD1
CASSTRDRGFRNTIYF
TGTGCCAGCAGCACCCGGGACAGGGGGTTTCGAAACACCATATATTTT
>TRBJ1-1|.|TRBV5-6|.
CASSGQMNTEAFF
TGTGCCAGCAGTGGGCAGATGAACACTGAAGCTTTCTTT
>TRBJ1-1|.|TRBV10-3|.
CAISESRFLHEAFF
TGTGCCATCAGTGAGTCCCGATTCCTTCATGAAGCTTTCTTT
>TRBJ1-4|.|TRBV27|.
CASSRYAGAEGEKLFF
TGTGCCAGCAGTCGATACGCCGGGGCAGAAGGTGAAAAACTGTTTTTT
>TRBJ2-7|.|TRBV28|.
CASSLGGLAGSYEQYF
TGTGCCAGCAGTTTAGGGGGTCTGGCAGGCTCCTACGAGCAGTACTTC
>TRBJ1-2|.|TRBV21-1|.
CASSKCQVGYGYTF
TGTGCCAGCAGCAAATGTCAGGTTGGCTATGGCTACACCTTC
>TRBJ1-5|.|TRBV7-2|.
CASSLAGHTNQPQHF
TGTGCCAGCAGCTTAGCCGGACACACTAATCAGCCCCAGCATTTT
>TRBJ2-5|.|TRBV2|.
CASSAGGALQETQYF
TGTGCCAGCTCGGCAGGGGGGGCCCTCCAAGAGACCCAGTACTTC
>TRBJ2-7|.|TRBV30|.
CAWGSDKVRSEQYF
TGTGCCTGGGGGTCGGACAAAGTAAGGTCCGAGCAGTACTTC
>TRBJ1-1|.|TRBV19|.
CASKEVTFSEAFF
TGTGCCAGTAAAGAAGTGACGTTCTCTGAAGCTTTCTTT
>TRBJ2-6|once|TRBV7-2|.
CASSLGGAGANVLTF
TGTGCCAGCAGCTTAGGAGGGGCTGGGGCCAACGTCCTGACTTTC
>TRBJ1-6|.|TRBV6-6|.
CASSVHDSPLHF
TGTGCCAGCAGCGTCCATGATTCACCCCTCCACTTT
>TRBJ1-5|.|TRBV7-9|TRBD1
CASSSTGTDNQPQHF
TGTGCCAGCAGCTCCACCGGGACAGACAATCAGCCCCAGCATTTT
>TRBJ1-1|once|TRBV7-6|TRBD1
CASVEQNNPGQFTEAFF
TGTGCCAGCGTCGAGCAAAACAATCCGGGACAGTTCACTGAAGCTTTCTTT
>TRBJ1-5|.|TRBV7-2|.
CASSPTDWNQPQHF
TGTGCCAGCAGCCCCACCGATTGGAATCAGCCCCAGCATTTT
>TRBJ2-3|few|TRBV10-1|.
CASSERPHTQYF
TGCGCCAGCAGTGAGAGGCCACATACGCAGTATTTT
>TRBJ1-4|.|TRBV5-6|.
CASLLTGQGNEKLFF
TGTGCCAGCTTACTAACGGGGCAGGGTAATGAAAAACTGTTTTTT
>TRBJ2-5|once|TRBV7-9|.
CASSWGLREETQYF
TGTGCCAGCAGCTGGGGACTCCGGGAAGAGACCCAGTACTTC
>TRBJ1-6|few|TRBV6-1|.
CASSASVRTEDSPLHF
TGTGCCAGCAGTGCCTCCGTCCGAACTGAAGATTCACCCCTCCACTTT
>TRBJ1-2|.|TRBV12-3/TRBV12-4|.
CASRSGANYGYTF
TGTGCCAGCAGATCCGGAGCTAACTATGGCTACACCTTC
>TRBJ2-5|.|TRBV4-1|TRBD2
CASSQKGMRASGVLETQYF
TGCGCCAGCAGCCAAAAGGGCATGCGGGCTAGCGGGGTTTTGGAGACCCAGTACTTC
>TRBJ2-3|.|TRBV7-9|TRBD2
CASSSGLAGGLITDTQYF
TGTGCCAGCAGCTCAGGACTAGCGGGGGGTCTAATCACAGATACGCAGTATTTT
>TRBJ2-2|.|TRBV27|.
CASSFTAGPSGELFF
TGTGCCAGCAGTTTTACTGCGGGTCCGTCCGGGGAGCTGTTTTTT
>TRBJ2-7|.|TRBV10-2|TRBD1
CASRGTGLAGEQYF
TGCGCCAGCAGGGGGACAGGGCTTGCCGGCGAGCAGTACTTC
>TRBJ2-7|.|TRBV6-5|TRBD1
CASNSDRVDEQYF
TGTGCCAGCAACTCCGACAGGGTTGACGAGCAGTACTTC
>TRBJ2-1|once|TRBV11-2|.
CASSLLIDYNEQFF
TGTGCCAGCAGCTTATTAATAGACTACAATGAGCAGTTCTTC
>TRBJ2-1|few|TRBV4-3|TRBD2
CASSQVGLAGGRSNEQFF
TGCGCCAGCAGCCAAGTCGGGCTAGCGGGGGGGCGTAGCAATGAGCAGTTCTTC
>TRBJ1-2|.|TRBV9|.
CASSGRGDNYGYTF
TGTGCCAGCAGCGGCCGAGGGGATAACTATGGCTACACCTTC
>TRBJ2-2|.|TRBV18|.
CASSPYRDTLSTGELFF
TGTGCCAGCTCACCATACCGGGACACCTTAAGCACCGGGGAGCTGTTTTTT
>TRBJ1-1|.|TRBV5-1|TRBD1
CASSRTGTANTEAFF
TGCGCCAGCAGCAGAACCGGGACAGCGAACACTGAAGCTTTCTTT
>TRBJ1-2|few|TRBV4-1|TRBD1
CASSLDRAGGYTF
TGCGCCAGCAGCCTAGACAGGGCGGGGGGCTACACCTTC